Below, 18 T cell receptor beta chains from the same sample are listed, as sequenced in a study of prognosis after radiotherapy for stage I lung cancer. Two-round multiplex PCR amplified TCR beta CDR3 from genomic DNA. Primers specific to each TRBV and TRBJ gene drove first-round PCR. MiXCR, applied by TCRdb to the multiplex PCR reads, yields one record per CDR3 protein. The repertoire holds around 60,000 distinct CDR3 sequences, with more than 20% as singletons. The starting material was PBMCs, obtained before or after stereotactic body radiation therapy (not recorded which). The receptors derive from a donor aged 50 or older with non-small cell lung cancer.

In this sample, this clonotype turned up a few times. The CDR3 reads CASSPQGRVTEAFF. CDR3 nucleotides: TGTGCCAGCTCACCACAAGGGAGAGTGACTGAAGCTTTCTTT. This chain uses TRBV18 with TRBJ1-1; no clear D. Germline assignment: CDR1 KGHSH and CDR2 LQKENI. This CDR3 is 14 amino acids long. V lost 1 base, J lost 5 bases, and 11 bases lay in between.

This sequence joins TRBV20-1 and TRBJ1-5; 11 bases fit TRBD1. In germline, CDR1 is DFQATT, CDR2 SNEGSKA (reference sequence). This CDR3 comprises 16 residues. V dropped 5 bases and J dropped 7; count of bases not matched to a gene: 13. CDR3 bases: TGCAGTGCTGGGACAGGGGGGGTTCTCAAGGGCCAGCCCCAGCATTTT. Its protein product is CSAGTGGVLKGQPQHF.

This clonotype has a count of ten or more. The V and J genes are TRBV4-3 and TRBJ1-2, with no clear D. V shed 0 bases and J shed 4 bases, with 12 bases lying between them. Looked up from germline, CDR1 is LGHNA and CDR2 is YSLEER. The CDR3 totals 15 residues. Here the CDR3 DNA reads TGCGCCAGCAGCCAAGATTCGCGAGTGCCCTATGGCTACACCTTC. Protein sequence: CASSQDSRVPYGYTF.

This clonotype was seen many times. The J gene is TRBJ1-1, the V gene TRBV2; 7 positions match TRBD1. The V segment lost 4 bases and the J segment 5 bases; nucleotides outside the gene matches: 10. The germline CDR1 and CDR2 sequences are SNHLY and FYNNEI. The CDR3 consists of 15 residues. CDR3 nucleotide sequence: TGTGCCAGCAGTGCTAGACAGGGACGATGGACTGAAGCTTTCTTT. Amino acid sequence: CASSARQGRWTEAFF.

This clonotype has at least ten counts. V gene TRBV5-1 combines with J gene TRBJ1-1, with D unclear. Trimming took off 1 base at V and 4 bases at J, with 11 bases between the two ends. The CDR3 runs 14 residues. CDR1 and CDR2 (germline): SGHRS, YFSETQ. Written as DNA, the CDR3 is TGCGCCAGCAGCTTGATCGGGGAGTCCACTGAAGCTTTCTTT. It encodes CASSLIGESTEAFF.

The sample holds a few counts of this clonotype. A clone one base away is much larger, so this may be a read error. The V and J genes are TRBV2 and TRBJ2-3, with D perhaps matching TRBD2 (5 bases). The CDR3 covers 16 residues. From germline, CDR1 is SNHLY and CDR2 FYNNEI. CDR3 residues: CASSEGLSSLTDTQCF. The CDR3, as DNA: TGTGCCAGCAGTGAAGGCTTGTCTAGCCTAACAGATACGCAGTGTTTT.

This clonotype was counted many times. V is TRBV19 and J is TRBJ1-1; D gene ambiguous. The germline CDR1 and CDR2 sequences are LNHDA and SQIVND (reference sequence). The CDR3 totals 13 residues. V lost 7 bases and J lost 0, with 9 bases in between. CDR3 in DNA: TGTGCCAGTACCCCGACGTTGAACACTGAAGCTTTCTTT. It specifies CASTPTLNTEAFF.

This clonotype was seen ten or more times. The rearrangement links TRBV19 to TRBJ2-1; possibly TRBD1 or TRBD2 for D (6 bases each). Trimming stripped 1 base from V and 6 bases from J, with 10 bases between. Germline V gene sequence: CDR1 LNHDA, CDR2 SQIVND (reference sequence). This CDR3 has 14 amino acids. CDR3 sequence (DNA): TGTGCCAGTAGTATAGGTCCGGGGGCCAATGAGCAGTTCTTC. Translated, it gives CASSIGPGANEQFF.

The V call is TRBV28, the J call TRBJ1-6, with a tentative D call TRBD1 (5 bases). The CDR3 extends over 14 amino acids. Trimming pared 9 bases from V and 10 bases from J, leaving 19 bases between. CDR1 MDHEN and CDR2 SYDVKM come from the germline V gene. The CDR3 reads CASFISGTRSPLHF. Written as DNA, the CDR3 is TGTGCCAGTTTTATTTCAGGGACTAGGTCACCCCTCCACTTT.

This clonotype was seen ten or more times. The gene calls are TRBV20-1 and TRBJ1-2; 8 bases are a match to TRBD1. The CDR3 loop spans 15 amino acids. The ends lost 5 bases at V and 2 bases at J; junction bases unmatched: 10. The germline CDR1 and CDR2 sequences are DFQATT and SNEGSKA (reference sequence). CDR3 nucleotide sequence: TGCAGTGCTCAATTTCCCAGGGGGCCCAACTATGGCTACACCTTC. Its translation: CSAQFPRGPNYGYTF.

Comments on this clonotype: One base away lies a much larger clone, so this may be a sequencing read error. The J gene is TRBJ2-5, the V gene TRBV5-4; possible D gene TRBD2, 6 bases. The germline V gene has CDR1 SGHNT and CDR2 YYREEE (reference sequence). The length of the CDR3 is 14 residues. The CDR3 DNA is TGTGCCAGCAGCTTACCCGGGACCCGGGAGACCAAGTACTTC. Translation: CASSLPGTRETKYF.

The gene calls are TRBV5-1 and TRBJ2-5; 14 nucleotides line up with TRBD2. V dropped 6 bases and J dropped 4; count of bases not matched to a gene: 5. CDR3 length: 15 residues. Germline V gives CDR1 SGHRS, CDR2 YFSETQ. As DNA, the CDR3 is TGCGCCAGCACGGGACTAGCGGGGGTGAGAGAGACCCAGTACTTC. This translates into CASTGLAGVRETQYF. Using reference TRBV5-1 and TRBJ2-5 for the parts outside the CDR3, the full variable domain is KAGVTQTPRYLIKTRGQQVTLSCSPISGHRSVSWYQQTPGQGLQFLFEYFSETQRNKGNFPGRFSGRQFSNSRSEMNVSTLELGDSALYLCASTGLAGVRETQYFGPGTRLLVL.

This clonotype was counted ten times or more. The gene calls are TRBV6-5 and TRBJ2-2; D not resolved. This CDR3 is 12 amino acids long. Trimming pared 2 bases from V and 6 bases from J, leaving 4 bases between. CDR1 is MNHEY and CDR2 is SVGAGI in the germline V gene. As DNA, the CDR3 is TGTGCCAGCAGTTACAGGGCCGGGGAGCTGTTTTTT. Translating gives CASSYRAGELFF.

The chain couples TRBV11-2 to TRBJ2-5; D possibly corresponds to TRBD1 (6 bases). The CDR3 runs 17 residues. The V end was cut by 2 bases, the J end by 2 bases, with 18 bases between. Germline V lookup: CDR1 SGHAT, CDR2 FQNNGV. The chain's CDR3 is CASSLWLTARGQETQYF. DNA for the CDR3: TGTGCCAGCAGCTTATGGCTTACGGCTAGGGGGCAAGAGACCCAGTACTTC.

On this clonotype: A much larger clone is a single base away; this may be a read error. This chain uses TRBV29-1 with TRBJ1-1; D not certain. This CDR3 is 11 amino acids long. Looked up from germline, CDR1 is SQVTM and CDR2 is ANQGSEA. Trimming left V 8 bases short and J 0 bases short, with 7 bases between. CDR3 loop: CSSVLNTEAFF. CDR3 nucleotide sequence: TGCAGCTCTGTCTTGAACACTGAAGCTTTCTTT.

Ten or more counts support this clonotype. The chain has TRBV7-2 and TRBJ2-2; the match to TRBD1 covers 8 bases. This CDR3 has 17 residues. In germline, CDR1 is SGHTA, CDR2 FQGNSA. V lost 1 base to trimming and J lost 6 bases; unmatched junction nucleotides: 10. The CDR3 nucleotides read TGTGCCAGCAGCTTAGGTGGTGGACAGGGCGGTTCCGGGGAGCTGTTTTTT. This codes for CASSLGGGQGGSGELFF.

This clonotype was seen just once. The CDR3 DNA follows: TGTGCCAGCTCACCTGACCGGGAGGGGAAAGCTGAAGCTTTCTTT. Its protein product is CASSPDREGKAEAFF. V is TRBV18 and J is TRBJ1-1; the D gene is possibly TRBD1 (5 bases). Trimming shortened V by 3 bases and J by 6 bases, and 17 bases separated the two germline ends. This CDR3 has 15 residues. The V gene's germline CDR1 is KGHSH and CDR2 LQKENI.

The sample holds many counts of this clonotype. The chain joins TRBV11-2 to TRBJ2-5; D may correspond to TRBD1 or TRBD2 (6 bases each). The CDR3 is made up of 13 amino acids. V was pared by 5 bases and J by 5 bases, with 12 bases between. Germline CDR1 is SGHAT and CDR2 is FQNNGV. CDR3 sequence: CASSLRGGETQYF. The CDR3 nucleotides read TGTGCCAGCAGCCTGAGAGGGGGGGAGACCCAGTACTTC.